This T cell receptor (beta chain) was profiled in a study of blood T cell repertoires in COVID-19. This CDR3 comprises 15 residues. Between the trimmed V and J ends, which lost 4 bases and 2 bases, there was a span of 15 bases. Per the germline V gene, CDR1 is SGHNT and CDR2 is YYREEE (reference sequence). Generated by immunoSEQ multiplex PCR, the TCRdb table keeps only in-frame clones and is missing some. This sample carries about 80,000 clones, roughly 82% of them seen once, and the ten largest clones take 20% to 25%. Material: peripheral blood. This TCR came from a human donor in a cohort sampled during active COVID-19. V is TRBV5-4 and J is TRBJ1-2; D possibly corresponds to TRBD1 (6 bases). For the CDR3, the DNA is TGTGCCAGCAGCGGGTGGGGGGGCGCCAACTATGGCTACACCTTC. It is translated as CASSGWGGANYGYTF.